This TCR beta chain was documented in a study of PD-L1 blockade in urothelial cancer. Study outcomes and limitations: Tumor-associated TCR clones expanded more in blood at 3 weeks in patients with durable benefit.

Time point indicated: peripheral blood 6 weeks after treatment start. CDR1 MNHEY and CDR2 SVGAGI come from the germline V gene. V was shortened by 2 bases and J by 3 bases, with 7 bases between the two germline ends. The CDR3 loop spans 13 amino acids. Assay: immunoSEQ multiplex PCR; the TCRdb copy retains only in-frame clones and omits some. Of about 36,000 clones in the sample, approximately 80% were seen once. As regards this clone: The target antigen is unknown.

This sample comprised PBMCs, obtained around atezolizumab (anti-PD-L1) treatment. This TCR derives from a man between 40 and 49 years old with urothelial cancer. This sequence joins TRBV6-5 and TRBJ1-2, with unresolved D. For the CDR3, the DNA is TGTGCCAGCAGTTACGGGGAGGACTATGGCTACACCTTC. Translated: CASSYGEDYGYTF.